Reported below is one T cell receptor beta chain. This entry comes from a study of OX40 agonist ivuxolimab in advanced cancers. V was shortened by 3 bases and J by 3 bases, with 12 bases between the two germline ends. The germline CDR1 and CDR2 sequences are SGHTA and FQGNSA. The CDR3 has 15 residues. Clones were sequenced by immunoSEQ multiplex PCR, and TCRdb holds only the in-frame ones, with some missing. The table records 55,000 to 90,000 clones, 86% of them present only once. The V and J genes are TRBV7-2 and TRBJ1-5; D remains ambiguous. Sequencing was performed on CD4+ or CD8+ T cells sorted from blood, taken in a trial of the OX40 agonist ivuxolimab. The clonotype originates from an adult with an advanced solid tumor such as melanoma, head and neck, liver or kidney cancer. CDR3 DNA sequence: TGTGCCAGCAGCTTCGCCCAGGTTCTCAATCAGCCCCAGCATTTT. Translated: CASSFAQVLNQPQHF.